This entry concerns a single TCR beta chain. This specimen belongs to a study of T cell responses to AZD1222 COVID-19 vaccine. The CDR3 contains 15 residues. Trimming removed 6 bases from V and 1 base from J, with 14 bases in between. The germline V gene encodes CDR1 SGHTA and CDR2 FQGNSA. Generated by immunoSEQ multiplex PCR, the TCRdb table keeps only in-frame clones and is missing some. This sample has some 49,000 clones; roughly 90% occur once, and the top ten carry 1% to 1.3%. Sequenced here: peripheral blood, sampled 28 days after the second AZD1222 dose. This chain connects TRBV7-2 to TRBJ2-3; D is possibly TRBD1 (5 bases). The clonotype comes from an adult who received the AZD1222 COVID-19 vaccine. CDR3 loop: CASSSRVSGTDTQYF. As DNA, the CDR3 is TGTGCCAGCAGTTCCAGGGTATCGGGCACAGATACGCAGTATTTT.